These 19 T cell receptor beta chains were sequenced from one sample in a study of blood T cell repertoires in COVID-19 (dated by TCRdb to about 2020). Receptor amplification or capture employed the immunoSEQ multiplex PCR assay. TCRdb carries this immuneACCESS record with in-frame sequences only. Its versions omit some clonotypes, under half of them owing to an unresolved V gene in the studies checked, with the rest unexplained. This sample has roughly 290,000 clones in its table, and around 81% of those were observed once. The top ten constitute 15% to 19% of the sample. Material: peripheral blood. The receptor source for this set is a person aged 70 to 80 with COVID-19, enrolled during active disease.

The chain has TRBV19 and TRBJ1-2; 7 nucleotides align to TRBD1. Germline loops: CDR1 LNHDA, CDR2 SQIVND (reference sequence). CDR3 length equals 14 residues. V was pared by 9 bases and J by 2 bases, with 9 bases of the junction left unmatched. CDR3 amino acids: CASRSTGENYGYTF. The CDR3 nucleotides read TGTGCCAGCCGAAGCACAGGGGAAAACTATGGCTACACCTTC.

The chain carries TRBV6-6 and TRBJ1-5; no definite D call. Germline assignment: CDR1 MNHNY and CDR2 SVGAGI (reference sequence). The germline V and J ends were trimmed by 5 bases and 2 bases, with 19 bases remaining between them. The CDR3 has 17 amino acids. CDR3 nucleotides: TGTGCCAGCAGTCCCGCCATTGTATGGCACCGCAATCAGCCCCAGCATTTT. Protein: CASSPAIVWHRNQPQHF.

This chain links TRBV19 with TRBJ1-2; D gene unclear. The germline gives CDR1 LNHDA, CDR2 SQIVND (reference sequence). Trimming left V 5 bases short and J 6 bases short, with 19 bases between. The CDR3 extends over 15 amino acids. In DNA form, the CDR3 reads TGTGCCAGTAGTCCAGGCCCCCGGGGAGGCCATGGCTACACCTTC. Protein: CASSPGPRGGHGYTF.

This rearrangement joins TRBV6-1 to TRBJ1-4; D remains unclear. The V and J ends lost 2 bases and 0 bases respectively, with 7 bases between them. The CDR3 has 15 residues. The germline gives CDR1 MNHNS, CDR2 SASEGT. The CDR3 reads CASSERGSTNEKLFF. The CDR3 DNA reads as TGTGCCAGCAGTGAACGGGGATCAACTAATGAAAAACTGTTTTTT.

V is TRBV5-1 and J is TRBJ2-1, with a possible D match to TRBD1 (6 bases). In germline, CDR1 is SGHRS, CDR2 YFSETQ. Trimming stripped 4 bases from V and 4 bases from J, with 12 bases between. CDR3 length equals 14 residues. This chain's CDR3 is CASSLGTTYNEQFF. As DNA, the CDR3 is TGCGCCAGCAGCCTCGGGACAACTTACAATGAGCAGTTCTTC. The whole variable domain, filled in from reference TRBV5-1 and TRBJ2-1, reads KAGVTQTPRYLIKTRGQQVTLSCSPISGHRSVSWYQQTPGQGLQFLFEYFSETQRNKGNFPGRFSGRQFSNSRSEMNVSTLELGDSALYLCASSLGTTYNEQFFGPGTRLTVL.

The chain combines TRBV15 with TRBJ1-4, with D perhaps TRBD1 (5 bases). Germline loops: CDR1 LNHNV, CDR2 YYDKDF (reference sequence). This CDR3 contains 14 residues. V was trimmed by 1 base and J by 9 bases, leaving 12 bases between them. CDR3 DNA sequence: TGTGCCACCAGCAGAGCAACTGCGGGGCAAAAACTGTTTTTT. The encoded protein is CATSRATAGQKLFF. The whole variable domain, remainder taken from reference TRBV15 and TRBJ1-4, is DAMVIQNPRYQVTQFGKPVTLSCSQTLNHNVMYWYQQKSSQAPKLLFHYYDKDFNNEADTPDNFQSRRPNTSFCFLDIRSPGLGDTAMYLCATSRATAGQKLFFGSGTQLSVL.

V gene TRBV2 combines with J gene TRBJ1-1; a weak D match, TRBD1 (6 bases). The CDR3 sequence is 13 residues long. The germline V gene encodes CDR1 SNHLY and CDR2 FYNNEI. Trimming removed 6 bases at V and 1 base at J, with 9 bases between. The CDR3 nucleotides read TGTGCCAGCAGGAACAGGGCGAACACTGAAGCTTTCTTT. This codes for CASRNRANTEAFF.

With respect to this clone: Other DNA sequences in this sample translate to the same CDR3. V is TRBV7-9 and J is TRBJ2-5; TRBD1 matches 7 bases. Germline V gene sequence: CDR1 SEHNR, CDR2 FQNEAQ (reference sequence). Unmatched junction bases numbered 7, after V lost 5 bases and J lost 1 base. CDR3 length: 15 amino acids. The chain's CDR3 is CASSLRTGLQETQYF. The CDR3 bases are TGTGCCAGCAGCCTCAGGACAGGTCTCCAAGAGACCCAGTACTTC.

This chain connects TRBV19 to TRBJ1-3; 7 bases fit TRBD1. The length of the CDR3 is 14 residues. With V trimmed by 7 bases and J by 4 bases, 7 bases remained unmatched. Germline V gene data show CDR1 as LNHDA and CDR2 as SQIVND (reference sequence). The CDR3 DNA sequence: TGTGCCAGTACTGGATCGGACAGGGGAAACACCATATATTTT. Its translation is CASTGSDRGNTIYF.

The genes are TRBV5-8 and TRBJ2-1; D is possibly TRBD2 (6 bases). V was pared by 2 bases and J by 3 bases, with 18 bases between. The CDR3 length is 17 residues. Germline CDR1 is SGHTS and CDR2 is YDEGEE. CDR3 DNA: TGTGCCAGCAGCTTCCCCTCCCCCGGGACTTACTACAATGAGCAGTTCTTC. Its translation is CASSFPSPGTYYNEQFF.

V usage is TRBV30 and J usage is TRBJ2-3; the match to TRBD2 covers 10 bases. Trimming took 1 base from V and 1 from J; bases not matched to a gene: 8. This CDR3 contains 17 residues. The V gene's germline CDR1 is GTSNPN and CDR2 SVGIG (reference sequence). The CDR3 is CAWSGGTSVTRTDTQYF. In nucleotides, the CDR3 is TGTGCCTGGAGTGGGGGGACTAGCGTGACCCGCACAGATACGCAGTATTTT.

The chain is built from TRBV9 and TRBJ2-7; perhaps TRBD2 as D (5 bases). Trimming cost V 0 bases and J 3 bases, with 10 bases left between them. The CDR3 totals 14 residues. Germline V gene lookup returns CDR1 SGDLS and CDR2 YYNGEE. In DNA form, the CDR3 reads TGTGCCAGCAGCGTAGACGGGGTGAGCTACGAGCAGTACTTC. Its translation: CASSVDGVSYEQYF. The full variable domain, rest sourced from reference TRBV9 and TRBJ2-7, is DSGVTQTPKHLITATGQRVTLRCSPRSGDLSVYWYQQSLDQGLQFLIQYYNGEERAKGNILERFSAQQFPDLHSELNLSSLELGDSALYFCASSVDGVSYEQYFGPGTRLTVT.

V is TRBV7-3 and J is TRBJ2-7; 10 bases agree with TRBD1. J was trimmed by 2 bases and V by 3 bases; bases with no gene match: 13. This CDR3 spans 18 amino acids. The germline V gene has CDR1 SGHTA and CDR2 FQGTGA. Written as DNA, the CDR3 is TGTGCCAGCAGCTTCGTTTCTGACCCCGGGACAGGGGCCTACGAGCAGTACTTC. This translates into CASSFVSDPGTGAYEQYF.

The chain carries TRBV7-9 and TRBJ1-6; unclear D gene. CDR1 is SEHNR and CDR2 is FQNEAQ in the germline V gene (reference sequence). The CDR3 consists of 15 residues. Trimming removed 1 base from V and 7 bases from J, with 11 bases in between. Here the CDR3 DNA reads TGTGCCAGCAGCTTAGGCGGGGTAGGCAATTCACCCCTCCACTTT. Protein: CASSLGGVGNSPLHF.

This chain uses TRBV19 with TRBJ2-5; TRBD1 matches at 9 bases. Trimming cost V 5 bases and J 5 bases; bases outside gene matches: 12. In germline, CDR1 is LNHDA, CDR2 SQIVND (reference sequence). This CDR3 has 16 amino acids. The CDR3 here is CASSPIRTGEGETQYF. Here the CDR3 DNA reads TGTGCCAGTAGTCCCATTCGGACAGGGGAGGGTGAGACCCAGTACTTC.

The chain carries TRBV5-1 and TRBJ1-5, with D uncertain. Looked up from germline, CDR1 is SGHRS and CDR2 is YFSETQ. The V end was cut by 4 bases, the J end by 5 bases, with 10 bases between. This CDR3 contains 13 residues. The CDR3 here is CASSLDQDQPQHF. The CDR3 bases are TGCGCCAGCAGCCTGGATCAGGATCAGCCCCAGCATTTT.

CDR3 in amino acids: CASRLGHQPQHF. In nucleotides, the CDR3 is TGTGCCAGCAGGTTGGGGCATCAGCCCCAGCATTTT. This chain uses TRBV12-3 or TRBV12-4 with TRBJ1-5; D may be TRBD1 (5 bases). The CDR3 extends over 12 amino acids. With 6 bases removed from V and 5 bases from J, the gap between germline ends came to 8 bases.

The rearrangement joins TRBV7-9 to TRBJ2-2, with 12 bases matching TRBD1. Germline values: CDR1 SEHNR, CDR2 FQNEAQ (reference sequence). This CDR3 is 16 amino acids long. After removal of 2 bases from V and 7 bases from J, the junction contained 5 bases not matched to a gene. Here the CDR3 reads CASSLLGQGAHGELFF. The CDR3 region has the DNA TGTGCCAGCAGCTTACTGGGACAGGGGGCGCACGGGGAGCTGTTTTTT.

This CDR3 reads CASSLDSGMVQFF. The CDR3 DNA reads TGTGCCAGCAGCTTGGATTCCGGGATGGTGCAGTTCTTC. This chain joins TRBV5-6 and TRBJ2-1, with D possibly matching TRBD2 (5 bases). The ends were cut back, 0 bases at V and 12 bases at J, with 13 bases in the middle. CDR3 length: 13 amino acids. The germline V gene has CDR1 SGHDT and CDR2 YYEEEE.